This TCR beta chain came from a study of T cells in Graves' hyperthyroidism and ophthalmopathy. Whole-study findings and limits: The model foresaw ophthalmopathy a median about 6.1 months prior to onset.

Amplified TCR beta CDR3 regions came from RNA transcripts. The study used the HTBI primer set for a first-round RT-PCR of the TCR CDR3. TCRdb re-derived calls from the multiplex PCR reads in MiXCR, one entry per CDR3 protein. The repertoire has some 500,000 distinct CDR3 sequences, approximately 15% of them found once; the top ten carry around a sixth. CDR3 length: 18 amino acids. Germline trimming cut 3 bases from V and 10 bases from J; bases unmatched to any gene: 20. Per the germline V gene, CDR1 is SQVTM and CDR2 is ANQGSEA. Only a few counts were recorded for this clonotype. Its antigen is still unknown. A lack of ophthalmopathy progression within 18 months defined stable Graves' hyperthyroidism. Patients with uncontrolled infections, other autoimmune diseases, pregnancy or lactation were excluded. PBMCs were collected from a roughly 10 ml volume of fresh peripheral blood.

Sequenced sample: blood. This TCR was sampled from a young woman with Graves' hyperthyroidism. The V gene is TRBV29-1, the J gene TRBJ2-1; 11 bases are shared with TRBD2. CDR3 coding DNA: TGCAGCGTTGATTTCGGGGGGTTTACAACTAGCGGGAGTAGGGAGCAGTTCTTC. Protein product: CSVDFGGFTTSGSREQFF.